This TCR beta chain was sequenced during a study of blood T cell repertoires in COVID-19. The ends lost 4 bases at V and 2 bases at J; junction bases unmatched: 6. The CDR3 is 14 amino acids. Germline CDR1 and CDR2: SGDLS and YYNGEE. In the source study's methods: Estimated nucleated cell counts came from reference gene primer amplification. Here immunoSEQ multiplex PCR was the method, and the copy in TCRdb shows in-frame clones only, minus some. D and trimming were read from the DNA, whereas the V and J calls and clone size are those reported in that table. The repertoire holds tens of thousands of clones, with about three quarters as singletons. Seattle's enrolled individuals joined amid active infection and were then monitored longitudinally.

The origin of this receptor is a man aged 25-40 years with COVID-19, enrolled during active disease. The V call is TRBV9, the J call TRBJ2-7; TRBD1 aligns across 7 bases. The sequenced sample was peripheral blood. CDR3 sequence: CASSPRQGPYEQYF. DNA for the CDR3: TGTGCCAGCAGCCCACGACAGGGACCCTACGAGCAGTACTTC.